This TCR beta chain was sequenced in a study of PD-1 blockade in classical Hodgkin lymphoma. The study, taken as a whole, reports: It was reported that newly diagnosed patients had less baseline TCR diversity than healthy donors. CD4+ TCR diversity, unlike CD8+, rose significantly by C4D1.

The germline V gene has CDR1 SGHRS and CDR2 YFSETQ. The CDR3 is 13 amino acids. Trimming shortened V by 0 bases and J by 1 base, and 4 bases separated the two germline ends. Stated time point: cycle 4 day 1 (C4D1), after about 6 weeks of nivolumab. Every single patient, without exception, relapsed after autologous stem cell transplantation, and brentuximab vedotin exposure varied. TCRdb's table, derived via immunoSEQ multiplex PCR, lists solely in-frame clones and lacks some. This table has tens of thousands of clones, more than 70% appearing once. This clone was counted only a few times. Its antigen is not known.

The origin of this receptor is a human donor with classical Hodgkin lymphoma. The chain joins TRBV5-1 to TRBJ1-1; no clear D. Material: peripheral blood mononuclear cells (PBMCs), obtained before the fourth cycle of nivolumab. The CDR3 is CASSLGENTEAFF. The CDR3, as DNA: TGCGCCAGCAGCTTGGGAGAGAACACTGAAGCTTTCTTT.